This T cell receptor (beta chain) was profiled in a study of blood T cell repertoires in COVID-19. In the study overall: COVID-19 samples, acute and convalescent, were from the United States, Italy and Spain. PBMCs, B-cell-depleted T cells, or T cells provided the cDNA or gDNA that made up the material.

Per the authors' pipeline: How many nucleated cells were present was estimated from reference gene primer amplification. Produced via immunoSEQ multiplex PCR; TCRdb's table is partial and in-frame only. V, J and clone size are taken as reported in that table, and D and trimming were inferred from the DNA itself. Found here are tens of thousands of clones, 75% to 90% of them singletons; the top ten hold around 10%. Unmatched junction bases numbered 7, after V lost 3 bases and J lost 7 bases. CDR1 and CDR2 (germline): LNHDA, SQIVND (reference sequence). CDR3 size: 15 residues. This TCR was sampled from a man aged 80 or over with acute or convalescent COVID-19. The chain links TRBV19 to TRBJ1-5; 9 positions agree with TRBD1. The material sequenced was peripheral blood. For the CDR3, the DNA is TGTGCCAGTAGTATGGGGGACAGGGTGTCGCAGCCCCAGCATTTT. It translates to CASSMGDRVSQPQHF.